This T cell receptor (beta chain) was recovered during a study of siplizumab effects on memory and regulatory T cells. General study results and limits: Memory cells seemed less diverse than naive T cells, which seemed major alloresponse contributors.

Germline CDR1 LGHNA, CDR2 YNFKEQ. Trimming took 1 base from V and 1 from J, leaving 14 bases between them. The CDR3 is 17 amino acids. Sequencing was performed with immunoSEQ multiplex PCR; in TCRdb, only in-frame clones are kept and a portion is missing. The profile shows 85,000 to 120,000 clones, about 94% of them singletons. Worth noting for this clone: As yet, its antigen is unknown.

The V gene is TRBV4-2, the J gene TRBJ1-5; no clear D gene. The sequencing sample was made of CD4+ T cells sorted from blood. The receptor was derived from a human donor in good health. The CDR3 DNA is TGTGCCAGCAGCCAAGGTTTTCGGGCGCGAAGCAATCAGCCCCAGCATTTT. Translation gives CASSQGFRARSNQPQHF.